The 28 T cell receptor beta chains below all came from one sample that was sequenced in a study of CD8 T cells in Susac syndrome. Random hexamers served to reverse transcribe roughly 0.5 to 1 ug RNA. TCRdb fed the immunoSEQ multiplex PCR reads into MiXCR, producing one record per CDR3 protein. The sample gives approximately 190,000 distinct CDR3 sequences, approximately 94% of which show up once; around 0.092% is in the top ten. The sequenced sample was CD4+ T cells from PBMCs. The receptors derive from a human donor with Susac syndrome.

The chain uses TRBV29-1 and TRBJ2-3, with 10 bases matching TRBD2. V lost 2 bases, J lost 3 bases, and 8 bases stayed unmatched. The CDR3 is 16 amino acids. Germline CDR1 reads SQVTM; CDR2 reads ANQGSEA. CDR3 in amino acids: CSVEIQRGGPTDTQYF. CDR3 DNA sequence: TGCAGCGTTGAAATACAGCGGGGGGGCCCTACAGATACGCAGTATTTT.

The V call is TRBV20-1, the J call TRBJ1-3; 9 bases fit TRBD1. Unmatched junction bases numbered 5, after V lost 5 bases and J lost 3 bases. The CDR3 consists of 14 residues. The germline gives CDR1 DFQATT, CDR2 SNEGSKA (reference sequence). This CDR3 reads CSAWTGDDGNTIYF. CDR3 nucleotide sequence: TGCAGTGCTTGGACAGGGGATGATGGAAACACCATATATTTT.

The CDR3, as DNA: TGTGCCAGCAGCCCGGGGCCATCTGGGGCCAACGTCCTGACTTTC. Amino acid sequence: CASSPGPSGANVLTF. The rearrangement links TRBV4-2 to TRBJ2-6; either TRBD1 or TRBD2 may fit D (5 bases each). Germline lookup yields CDR1 LGHNA and CDR2 YNFKEQ. This CDR3 spans 15 amino acids. Deletions cut 4 bases from V and 1 base from J, with 8 bases between.

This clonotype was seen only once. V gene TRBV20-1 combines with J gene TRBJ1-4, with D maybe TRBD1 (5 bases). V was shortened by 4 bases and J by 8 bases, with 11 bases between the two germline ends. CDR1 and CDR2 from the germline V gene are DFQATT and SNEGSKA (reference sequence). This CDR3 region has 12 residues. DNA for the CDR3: TGCAGTGCTAAACTCTGGGGGGAAAAACTGTTTTTT. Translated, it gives CSAKLWGEKLFF.

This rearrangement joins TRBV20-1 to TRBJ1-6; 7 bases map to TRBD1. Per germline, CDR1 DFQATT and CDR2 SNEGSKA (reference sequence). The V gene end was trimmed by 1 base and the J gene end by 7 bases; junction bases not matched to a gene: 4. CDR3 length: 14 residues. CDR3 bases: TGCAGTGCTAGAGGACAGGGTAACAATTCACCCCTCCACTTT. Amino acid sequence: CSARGQGNNSPLHF.

The CDR3 region is CSAAEPGQGSQPQHF. In DNA, the CDR3 is TGCAGTGCGGCTGAGCCGGGACAGGGTTCTCAGCCCCAGCATTTT. The chain joins TRBV20-1 to TRBJ1-5; TRBD1 matches 9 bases. Looked up from germline, CDR1 is DFQATT and CDR2 is SNEGSKA (reference sequence). With V trimmed by 6 bases and J by 6 bases, 12 bases remained unmatched. This CDR3 has 15 amino acids.

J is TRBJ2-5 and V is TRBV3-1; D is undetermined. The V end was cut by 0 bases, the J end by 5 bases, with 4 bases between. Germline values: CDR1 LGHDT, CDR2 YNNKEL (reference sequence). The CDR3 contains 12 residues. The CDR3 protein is CASSQEFETQYF. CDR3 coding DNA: TGTGCCAGCAGCCAAGAGTTCGAGACCCAGTACTTC.

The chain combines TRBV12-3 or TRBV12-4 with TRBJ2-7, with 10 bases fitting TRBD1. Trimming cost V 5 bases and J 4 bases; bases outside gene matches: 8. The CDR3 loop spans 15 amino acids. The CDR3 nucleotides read TGTGCCAGCAGTGCCCCGGGACAGGGGATTTACGAGCAGTACTTC. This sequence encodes CASSAPGQGIYEQYF.

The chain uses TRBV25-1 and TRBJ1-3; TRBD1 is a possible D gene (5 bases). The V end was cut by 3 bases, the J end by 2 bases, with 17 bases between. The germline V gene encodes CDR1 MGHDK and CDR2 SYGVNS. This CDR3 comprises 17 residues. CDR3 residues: CASSDPTRGTAGNTIYF. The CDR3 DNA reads TGTGCCAGCAGTGATCCTACCCGGGGGACGGCTGGAAACACCATATATTTT.

The CDR3 sequence is CASSLDGTPSYEQYF. As DNA, the CDR3 is TGTGCCAGCAGCTTAGACGGGACACCCTCCTACGAGCAGTACTTC. The chain employs TRBV7-9 and TRBJ2-7, with D perhaps matching TRBD1 (6 bases). The germline CDR1 and CDR2 sequences are SEHNR and FQNEAQ (reference sequence). Trimming removed 1 base at V and 0 bases at J, with 10 bases between. This CDR3 contains 15 residues.

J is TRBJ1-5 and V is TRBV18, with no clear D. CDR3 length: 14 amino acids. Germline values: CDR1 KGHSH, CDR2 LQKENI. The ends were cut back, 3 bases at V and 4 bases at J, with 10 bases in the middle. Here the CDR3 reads CASSPGQANQPQHF. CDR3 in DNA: TGTGCCAGCTCACCTGGGCAGGCTAATCAGCCCCAGCATTTT.

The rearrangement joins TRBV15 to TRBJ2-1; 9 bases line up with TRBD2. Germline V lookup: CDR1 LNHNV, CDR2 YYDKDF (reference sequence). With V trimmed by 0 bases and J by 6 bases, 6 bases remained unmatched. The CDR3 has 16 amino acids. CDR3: CATSRDRFSGGNEQFF. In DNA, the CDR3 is TGTGCCACCAGCAGAGATAGGTTTAGCGGGGGCAATGAGCAGTTCTTC. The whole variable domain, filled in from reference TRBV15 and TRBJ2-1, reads DAMVIQNPRYQVTQFGKPVTLSCSQTLNHNVMYWYQQKSSQAPKLLFHYYDKDFNNEADTPDNFQSRRPNTSFCFLDIRSPGLGDTAMYLCATSRDRFSGGNEQFFGPGTRLTVL.

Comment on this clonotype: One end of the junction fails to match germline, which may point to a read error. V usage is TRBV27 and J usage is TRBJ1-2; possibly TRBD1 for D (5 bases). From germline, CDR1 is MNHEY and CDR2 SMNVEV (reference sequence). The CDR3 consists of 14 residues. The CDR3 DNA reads TGTGCCAGCAGTGTATCCCAGGGTTACCTAGGCTACACCTTC. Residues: CASSVSQGYLGYTF.

CDR3 amino acids: CASSQGRYRGNIQYF. The CDR3 DNA reads TGTGCCAGCAGCCAAGGACGATATCGCGGAAACATTCAGTACTTC. This chain uses TRBV3-1 with TRBJ2-4, with D hard to call. This CDR3 has 15 amino acids. V was shortened by 1 base and J by 6 bases, with 13 bases between the two germline ends. Germline V lookup: CDR1 LGHDT, CDR2 YNNKEL (reference sequence).

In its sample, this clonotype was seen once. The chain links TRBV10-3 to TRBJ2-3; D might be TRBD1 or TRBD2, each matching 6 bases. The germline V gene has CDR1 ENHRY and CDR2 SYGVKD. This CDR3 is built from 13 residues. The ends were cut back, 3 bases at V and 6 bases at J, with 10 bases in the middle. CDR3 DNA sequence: TGTGCCATCAGTGAAGGGGGGTTGGATACGCAGTATTTT. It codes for CAISEGGLDTQYF.

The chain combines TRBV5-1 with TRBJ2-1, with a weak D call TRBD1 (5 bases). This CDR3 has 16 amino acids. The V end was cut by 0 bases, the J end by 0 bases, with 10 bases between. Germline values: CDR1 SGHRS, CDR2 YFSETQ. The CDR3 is CASSLVRASSYNEQFF. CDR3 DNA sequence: TGCGCCAGCAGCTTGGTCAGGGCAAGCTCCTACAATGAGCAGTTCTTC.

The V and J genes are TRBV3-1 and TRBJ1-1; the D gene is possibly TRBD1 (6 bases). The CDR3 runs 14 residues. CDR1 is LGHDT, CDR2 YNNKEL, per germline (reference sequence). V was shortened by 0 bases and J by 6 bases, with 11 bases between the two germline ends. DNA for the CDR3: TGTGCCAGCAGCCAAGAAGGTAGGACAGCTGAAGCTTTCTTT. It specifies CASSQEGRTAEAFF.

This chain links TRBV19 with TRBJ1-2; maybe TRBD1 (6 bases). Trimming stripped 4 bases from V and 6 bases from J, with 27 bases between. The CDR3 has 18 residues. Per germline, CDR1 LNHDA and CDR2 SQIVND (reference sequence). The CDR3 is CASSTTRAGSGTGHGYTF. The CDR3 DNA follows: TGTGCCAGTAGTACCACCAGGGCAGGGTCCGGAACAGGGCATGGCTACACCTTC. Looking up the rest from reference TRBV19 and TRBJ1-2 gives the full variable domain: DGGITQSPKYLFRKEGQNVTLSCEQNLNHDAMYWYRQDPGQGLRLIYYSQIVNDFQKGDIAEGYSVSREKKESFPLTVTSAQKNPTAFYLCASSTTRAGSGTGHGYTFGSGTRLTVV.

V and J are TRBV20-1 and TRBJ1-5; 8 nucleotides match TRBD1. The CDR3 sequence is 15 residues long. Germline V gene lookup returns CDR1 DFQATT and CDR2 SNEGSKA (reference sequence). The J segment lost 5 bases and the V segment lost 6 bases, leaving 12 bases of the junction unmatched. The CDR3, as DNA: TGCAGTGCCAAGGCCGGACAGGGTCCCTATCAGCCCCAGCATTTT. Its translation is CSAKAGQGPYQPQHF.

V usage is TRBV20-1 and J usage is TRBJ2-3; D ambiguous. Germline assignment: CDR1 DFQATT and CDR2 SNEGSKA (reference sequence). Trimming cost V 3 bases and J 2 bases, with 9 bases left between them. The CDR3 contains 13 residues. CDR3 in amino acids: CSASLRTTDTQYF. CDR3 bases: TGCAGTGCTAGTCTACGTACCACAGATACGCAGTATTTT.

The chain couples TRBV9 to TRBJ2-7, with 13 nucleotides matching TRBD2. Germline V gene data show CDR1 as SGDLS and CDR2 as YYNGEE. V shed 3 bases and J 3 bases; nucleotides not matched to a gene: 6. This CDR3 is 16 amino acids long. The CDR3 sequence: CASSEGLAGAGYEQYF. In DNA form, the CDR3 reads TGTGCCAGCAGCGAAGGACTAGCGGGGGCTGGCTACGAGCAGTACTTC.

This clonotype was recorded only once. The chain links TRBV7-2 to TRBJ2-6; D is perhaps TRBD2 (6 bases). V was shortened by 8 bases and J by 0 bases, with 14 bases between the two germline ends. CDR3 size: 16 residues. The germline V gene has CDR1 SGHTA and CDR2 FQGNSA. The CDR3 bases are TGTGCCAGCCCGACGGGGGTCAGCTCTGGGGCCAACGTCCTGACTTTC. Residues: CASPTGVSSGANVLTF.

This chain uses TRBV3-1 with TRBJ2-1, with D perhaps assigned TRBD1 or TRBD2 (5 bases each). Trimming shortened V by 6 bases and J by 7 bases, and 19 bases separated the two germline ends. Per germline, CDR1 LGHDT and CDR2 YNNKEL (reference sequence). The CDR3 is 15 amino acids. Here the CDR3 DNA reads TGTGCCAGCAGTTTCCCGGGACCGGCTTCGAATGAGCAGTTCTTC. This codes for CASSFPGPASNEQFF.

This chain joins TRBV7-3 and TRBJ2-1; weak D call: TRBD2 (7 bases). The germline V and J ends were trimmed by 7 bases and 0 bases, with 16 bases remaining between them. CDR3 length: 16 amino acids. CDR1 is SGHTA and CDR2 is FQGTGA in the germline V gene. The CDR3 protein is CASTQRGGPSYNEQFF. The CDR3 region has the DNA TGTGCCAGCACCCAAAGGGGGGGGCCCTCCTACAATGAGCAGTTCTTC.

The CDR3 nucleotides are TGCGCCAGCAGCTTGGGGGACAGGGTCTACCAAGAGACCCAGTACTTC. Translated: CASSLGDRVYQETQYF. The chain combines TRBV5-1 with TRBJ2-5, with 9 bases aligning to TRBD1. The CDR3 consists of 16 residues. Germline V CDR1 and CDR2: SGHRS, YFSETQ. Unmatched junction bases numbered 3, after V lost 0 bases and J lost 0 bases.

In DNA form, the CDR3 reads TGTGCCAGCAGGGAAACAGATTTGAACACTGAAGCTTTCTTT. Translated: CASRETDLNTEAFF. V usage is TRBV6-4 and J usage is TRBJ1-1, with D hard to call. V lost 6 bases to trimming and J lost 0 bases, with 11 bases between them. This CDR3 region has 14 residues. CDR1 and CDR2 (germline): MRHNA, SNTAGT.

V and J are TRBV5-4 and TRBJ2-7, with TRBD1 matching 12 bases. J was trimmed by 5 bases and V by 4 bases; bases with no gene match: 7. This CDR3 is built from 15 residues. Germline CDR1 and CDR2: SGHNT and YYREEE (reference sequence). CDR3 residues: CASSRRGTGGNEQYF. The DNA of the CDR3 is TGTGCCAGCAGCCGTCGCGGGACAGGGGGCAACGAGCAGTACTTC.

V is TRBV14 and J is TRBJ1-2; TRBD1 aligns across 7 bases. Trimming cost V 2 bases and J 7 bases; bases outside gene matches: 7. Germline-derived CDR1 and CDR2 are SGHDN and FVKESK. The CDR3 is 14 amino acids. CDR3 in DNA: TGTGCCAGCAGCCAACGGCAGGGGGGTTCTGGCTACACCTTC. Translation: CASSQRQGGSGYTF. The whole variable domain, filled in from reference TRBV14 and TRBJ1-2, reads EAGVTQFPSHSVIEKGQTVTLRCDPISGHDNLYWYRRVMGKEIKFLLHFVKESKQDESGMPNNRFLAERTGGTYSTLKVQPAELEDSGVYFCASSQRQGGSGYTFGSGTRLTVV.